A selection of T cell receptor beta chains follows, all from one sample in a study of early stage breast cancer tumors. Produced via immunoSEQ multiplex PCR; TCRdb's table is partial and in-frame only. The table includes tens of thousands of clones, about two thirds detected once. Sequenced input: blood. The receptors here all came from a person between 50 and 60 years old with breast cancer. Each CDR3 is given with its conserved first and last residue. D genes are given only for firm matches. For some rows the clone size is stated as once, few or many, or as a class when expanded; others skip it.

v_gene: TRBV5-1; abundance: NA; d_gene: NA; j_gene: TRBJ2-5; CDR3nt: TGCGCCAGCACCTGGGGGGGCTTCGTAGGAGAGACCCAGTACTTC; CDR3aa: CASTWGGFVGETQYF
v_gene: TRBV15; abundance: NA; d_gene: TRBD2; j_gene: TRBJ2-7; CDR3nt: TGTGCCACCGGGGAGGGCCGCGAGCAGTACTTC; CDR3aa: CATGEGREQYF
v_gene: TRBV28; abundance: few; d_gene: NA; j_gene: TRBJ2-7; CDR3nt: TGTGCCAGCAGTTCGAGAATAGAGCAGTACTTC; CDR3aa: CASSSRIEQYF
v_gene: TRBV11-2; abundance: NA; d_gene: TRBD2; j_gene: TRBJ2-5; CDR3nt: TGTGCCAGCAGCTTAGGTAGCGGGACATTAGAAGAGACCCAGTACTTC; CDR3aa: CASSLGSGTLEETQYF
v_gene: TRBV14; abundance: NA; d_gene: TRBD2; j_gene: TRBJ2-7; CDR3nt: TGTGCCAGCAGCCTAGGACTAGTCGCCTACGAGCAGTACTTC; CDR3aa: CASSLGLVAYEQYF
v_gene: TRBV2; abundance: few; d_gene: TRBD1; j_gene: TRBJ1-1; CDR3nt: TGTGCCAGGACAGGGGCAGGGACCCTGGGGGGTGAAGCTTTCTTT; CDR3aa: CARTGAGTLGGEAFF
v_gene: TRBV6-1; abundance: once; d_gene: TRBD1; j_gene: TRBJ1-2; CDR3nt: TGTGCCAGCAGTGGGCTCGACAGGGGAGCCGGTGGCTACACCTTC; CDR3aa: CASSGLDRGAGGYTF
v_gene: TRBV5-3; abundance: once; d_gene: NA; j_gene: TRBJ1-3; CDR3nt: TGTGCCAGAAGCTTGGCTCCAGGGAGGATTGAATGGTGCGGAAACACCATATATTTT; CDR3aa: CARSLAPGRIEWCGNTIYF
v_gene: TRBV5-6; abundance: NA; d_gene: NA; j_gene: TRBJ2-1; CDR3nt: TGTGCCAGCAGCTTGGATCTGGGGGAGGCCTACAATGAGCAGTTCTTC; CDR3aa: CASSLDLGEAYNEQFF
v_gene: TRBV7-2; abundance: NA; d_gene: NA; j_gene: TRBJ2-5; CDR3nt: TGTGCCAGCAGCTTTCTCGGGACAAACCAAGAGACCCAGTACTTC; CDR3aa: CASSFLGTNQETQYF
v_gene: TRBV9; abundance: once; d_gene: NA; j_gene: TRBJ2-3; CDR3nt: TGTGCCAGCAGCGTAGCACTAGCCGGGGCAGATACGCAGTATTTT; CDR3aa: CASSVALAGADTQYF
v_gene: TRBV5-4; abundance: NA; d_gene: TRBD2; j_gene: TRBJ2-3; CDR3nt: TGTGCCAGCAGTTCAGCGGGAGGGGACACAGATACGCAGTATTTT; CDR3aa: CASSSAGGDTDTQYF
v_gene: TRBV20-1; abundance: NA; d_gene: NA; j_gene: TRBJ2-3; CDR3nt: TGCAGTGCTGAGGACATACTTCCGCAGTATTTT; CDR3aa: CSAEDILPQYF
v_gene: TRBV7-2; abundance: few; d_gene: NA; j_gene: TRBJ2-1; CDR3nt: TGTGCCAGCAGCTTAGGGCGGCGTCCCTACAATGAGCAGTTCTTC; CDR3aa: CASSLGRRPYNEQFF
v_gene: TRBV11-3; abundance: NA; d_gene: NA; j_gene: TRBJ2-2; CDR3nt: TGTGCCAGCAGCTTCGTACAGTCCGCGAACACCGGGGAGCTGTTTTTT; CDR3aa: CASSFVQSANTGELFF
v_gene: TRBV5-1; abundance: NA; d_gene: TRBD2; j_gene: TRBJ2-7; CDR3nt: TGCGCCAGCAGCCTGACTAGCGGGAGCCCCTACGAGCAGTACTTC; CDR3aa: CASSLTSGSPYEQYF
v_gene: TRBV6-1; abundance: NA; d_gene: NA; j_gene: TRBJ1-2; CDR3nt: TGTGCCAGCAGACAGGATGACTCTGGGTATGGCTACACCTTC; CDR3aa: CASRQDDSGYGYTF
v_gene: TRBV19; abundance: NA; d_gene: TRBD1; j_gene: TRBJ1-2; CDR3nt: TGTGCCAGTAGTGTCCAGGGGGCTAACTATGGCTACACCTTC; CDR3aa: CASSVQGANYGYTF
v_gene: TRBV5-6; abundance: NA; d_gene: NA; j_gene: TRBJ2-7; CDR3nt: TGTGCCAGCAGCTCCCTTTCCCTACAGAGAACCTACGAGCAGTACTTC; CDR3aa: CASSSLSLQRTYEQYF
v_gene: TRBV7-6; abundance: medium-sized; d_gene: TRBD1; j_gene: TRBJ1-5; CDR3nt: TGTGCCAGCAGCCCGGGGACAGGCTGGGGCAATCAGCCCCAGCATTTT; CDR3aa: CASSPGTGWGNQPQHF
v_gene: TRBV5-1; abundance: NA; d_gene: NA; j_gene: TRBJ1-1; CDR3nt: TGCGCCAGCAGCTTGGGAGGGCAGATGAACACTGAAGCTTTCTTT; CDR3aa: CASSLGGQMNTEAFF
v_gene: TRBV7-2; abundance: NA; d_gene: TRBD1; j_gene: TRBJ1-2; CDR3nt: TGTGCCAGCAGCGACAGGGGAGGAGGCTACACCTTC; CDR3aa: CASSDRGGGYTF
v_gene: TRBV13; abundance: NA; d_gene: TRBD2; j_gene: TRBJ2-5; CDR3nt: TGTGCCAGCAGCACAGGGACTAGCGGCCAAGAGACCCAGTACTTC; CDR3aa: CASSTGTSGQETQYF
v_gene: TRBV2; abundance: NA; d_gene: NA; j_gene: TRBJ2-3; CDR3nt: TGTGCCAGCAGTTGGAGGACAGTCACAGATACGCAGTATTTT; CDR3aa: CASSWRTVTDTQYF
v_gene: TRBV5-1; abundance: NA; d_gene: NA; j_gene: TRBJ2-4; CDR3nt: TGCGCCAGCAGCAGTGCAGGGGTAGCCAAAAACATTCAGTACTTC; CDR3aa: CASSSAGVAKNIQYF
v_gene: TRBV18; abundance: NA; d_gene: NA; j_gene: TRBJ2-3; CDR3nt: TGTGCCAGCTCAACAGGCAGCACAGATACGCAGTATTTT; CDR3aa: CASSTGSTDTQYF
v_gene: TRBV7-8; abundance: NA; d_gene: NA; j_gene: TRBJ1-1; CDR3nt: TGTGCCAGCAGCTTAGAACGGTTGAACACTGAAGCTTTCTTT; CDR3aa: CASSLERLNTEAFF
v_gene: TRBV30; abundance: once; d_gene: TRBD2; j_gene: TRBJ2-1; CDR3nt: TGTGCCTGGCGCGTGACTAGCGGGAGAGGCAATGAGCAGTTCTTC; CDR3aa: CAWRVTSGRGNEQFF
v_gene: TRBV7-9; abundance: few; d_gene: NA; j_gene: TRBJ2-5; CDR3nt: TGTGCCAAATTCGGGGAGACCCAGTACTTC; CDR3aa: CAKFGETQYF
v_gene: TRBV5-1; abundance: once; d_gene: TRBD1; j_gene: TRBJ2-7; CDR3nt: TGCGCCAGCAGCTTCAAGTCGTCCGTGACAGGGCGGCACGAGCAGTACTTC; CDR3aa: CASSFKSSVTGRHEQYF
v_gene: TRBV10-1; abundance: many; d_gene: NA; j_gene: TRBJ1-3; CDR3nt: TGCGCCAGCAGTGAGGAGAACACCATATATTTT; CDR3aa: CASSEENTIYF
v_gene: TRBV10-3; abundance: NA; d_gene: NA; j_gene: TRBJ1-1; CDR3nt: TGTGCCATCAGTGGACAGCCACAGAAGAACACTGAAGCTTTCTTT; CDR3aa: CAISGQPQKNTEAFF
v_gene: TRBV4-1; abundance: NA; d_gene: NA; j_gene: TRBJ2-5; CDR3nt: TGCGCCAGCAGGAGGGCCCCAGGAGAGACCCAGTACTTC; CDR3aa: CASRRAPGETQYF
v_gene: TRBV7-7; abundance: NA; d_gene: TRBD2; j_gene: TRBJ2-5; CDR3nt: TGTGCTAGCAGCTTGGGGACTAGCGGACAAGAGACCCAGTACTTC; CDR3aa: CASSLGTSGQETQYF
v_gene: TRBV15; abundance: NA; d_gene: TRBD1; j_gene: TRBJ2-2; CDR3nt: TGTGCCACCAGCAGAGATAGGACAGGGCTTGACACCGGGGAGCTGTTTTTT; CDR3aa: CATSRDRTGLDTGELFF
v_gene: TRBV6-6; abundance: NA; d_gene: NA; j_gene: TRBJ1-5; CDR3nt: TGTGCCAGCAGGACACTGACAGAGGGCAATCAGCCCCAGCATTTT; CDR3aa: CASRTLTEGNQPQHF
v_gene: TRBV5-1; abundance: NA; d_gene: TRBD2; j_gene: TRBJ2-3; CDR3nt: TGCGCCAGCAGCTCGGACGGGACTATGGATACGCAGTATTTT; CDR3aa: CASSSDGTMDTQYF
v_gene: TRBV5-5; abundance: NA; d_gene: NA; j_gene: TRBJ1-5; CDR3nt: TGTGCCAGCTCCGGGAGGTGCAATCAGCCCCAGCATTTT; CDR3aa: CASSGRCNQPQHF
v_gene: TRBV14; abundance: NA; d_gene: TRBD2; j_gene: TRBJ2-7; CDR3nt: TGTGCCAGCAGCCAAGCTAGCGGGAGTGGTGAGCAGTACTTC; CDR3aa: CASSQASGSGEQYF
v_gene: TRBV4-3; abundance: few; d_gene: TRBD2; j_gene: TRBJ2-5; CDR3nt: TGCGCCAGCAGCCAAGAACTCCCTAGCGGGGGGGAAGAGACCCAGTACTTC; CDR3aa: CASSQELPSGGEETQYF
v_gene: TRBV4-1; abundance: NA; d_gene: TRBD1; j_gene: TRBJ2-2; CDR3nt: TGCGCCAGCAGCCAATTCGCGACCGGGACAGGCAATATCGGGGAGCTGTTTTTT; CDR3aa: CASSQFATGTGNIGELFF
v_gene: TRBV19; abundance: NA; d_gene: NA; j_gene: TRBJ1-2; CDR3nt: TGTGCCAGTAGTACCCGGACAGCCTATGGCTACACCTTC; CDR3aa: CASSTRTAYGYTF